This is a list of T cell receptor beta chains from one sample in a study of long-term antiretroviral therapy in people with HIV. TCRdb's table, derived via immunoSEQ multiplex PCR, lists solely in-frame clones and lacks some. The sample yields around 20,000 clones, 70% to 90% seen once. Here the sequenced sample was unsorted PBMCs, taken 0.6 years after starting antiretroviral therapy. The receptors here all came from a woman in her late teens or twenties with HIV. Each CDR3 is given with its conserved first and last residue. A D gene is named only where the DNA matches it firmly. Clone size is given for some rows only: seen once, a few or many times, or a class if the clone is expanded.

CDR3: CASRSGSSGANVLTF
DNA: TGTGCAAGTCGCTCAGGGAGTTCTGGGGCCAACGTCCTGACTTTC
J: TRBJ2-6
size: -
D: -
V: TRBV12-2

CDR3: CASSRNIEETQYF
DNA: TGTGCCAGCAGCCGAAATATAGAAGAGACCCAGTACTTC
J: TRBJ2-5
size: -
D: -
V: TRBV7-3

CDR3: CASSPLPLPEAFF
DNA: TGTGCCAGCAGCCCTTTGCCCCTTCCGGAAGCTTTCTTT
J: TRBJ1-1
size: -
D: -
V: TRBV11-2

CDR3: CASSPAGGFAEQYF
DNA: TGTGCCAGCAGCCCAGCGGGGGGGTTCGCCGAGCAGTACTTC
J: TRBJ2-7
size: -
D: TRBD2
V: TRBV9

CDR3: CASSQDPGGAYEQYF
DNA: TGTGCCAGCAGCCAAGACCCAGGGGGGGCCTACGAGCAGTACTTC
J: TRBJ2-7
size: -
D: -
V: TRBV4-2

CDR3: CASVPGQGRNTEAFF
DNA: TGTGCCAGCGTCCCGGGACAGGGGCGGAACACTGAAGCTTTCTTT
J: TRBJ1-1
size: -
D: TRBD1
V: TRBV7-8

CDR3: CASSQTSGLYNEQFF
DNA: TGTGCCAGCAGCCAAACTAGCGGATTGTACAATGAGCAGTTCTTC
J: TRBJ2-1
size: -
D: TRBD2
V: TRBV11-3

CDR3: CASSPRTSGGQETQYF
DNA: TGTGCCAGCTCACCTAGGACTAGCGGGGGACAAGAGACCCAGTACTTC
J: TRBJ2-5
size: -
D: TRBD2
V: TRBV18

CDR3: CASSLPTATYEQYF
DNA: TGTGCCAGCAGCTTGCCGACAGCAACCTACGAGCAGTACTTC
J: TRBJ2-7
size: -
D: -
V: TRBV7-9

CDR3: CARSSTAGYGYTF
DNA: TGTGCCAGATCATCTACGGCAGGCTATGGCTACACCTTC
J: TRBJ1-2
size: -
D: -
V: TRBV2

CDR3: CAWSVSLSYEQYF
DNA: TGTGCCTGGAGTGTAAGTTTATCCTACGAGCAGTACTTC
J: TRBJ2-7
size: -
D: -
V: TRBV30

CDR3: CATSRAGYEQYF
DNA: TGTGCCACCAGCAGAGCTGGCTACGAGCAGTACTTC
J: TRBJ2-7
size: -
D: -
V: TRBV15

CDR3: CASSFEVPTEAFF
DNA: TGTGCCAGCAGCTTCGAGGTACCGACTGAAGCTTTCTTT
J: TRBJ1-1
size: few
D: -
V: TRBV7-2

CDR3: CASSPQGNQPQHF
DNA: TGTGCCAGCTCACCACAGGGGAATCAGCCCCAGCATTTT
J: TRBJ1-5
size: -
D: -
V: TRBV18

CDR3: CASSLSGTSNEQFF
DNA: TGTGCCAGCAGTTTATCCGGGACTAGCAATGAGCAGTTCTTC
J: TRBJ2-1
size: -
D: TRBD2
V: TRBV27

CDR3: CASSPRSTGIQPQHF
DNA: TGTGCCAGCAGTCCCCGGTCGACAGGGATTCAGCCCCAGCATTTT
J: TRBJ1-5
size: -
D: TRBD1
V: TRBV6-6

CDR3: CASSPDRGEAFF
DNA: TGTGCCAGCAGCCCAGACAGGGGTGAAGCTTTCTTT
J: TRBJ1-1
size: -
D: TRBD1
V: TRBV7-9

CDR3: CASGEGEELFF
DNA: TGTGCCAGCGGGGAGGGAGAGGAGCTGTTTTTT
J: TRBJ2-2
size: few
D: TRBD2
V: TRBV2

CDR3: CASSQVSTGGGSPLHF
DNA: TGTGCCAGCAGCCAAGTCAGCACAGGTGGAGGTTCACCCCTCCACTTT
J: TRBJ1-6
size: -
D: -
V: TRBV4-2

CDR3: CASSVAGGPFRTF
DNA: TGTGCCAGCAGCGTAGCTGGGGGACCTTTTAGGACCTTC
J: TRBJ1-2
size: once
D: -
V: TRBV9

CDR3: CASSPGHRAQPQHF
DNA: TGTGCCAGCAGTCCGGGACACCGGGCCCAGCCCCAGCATTTT
J: TRBJ1-5
size: -
D: -
V: TRBV6-1

CDR3: CASSPGLSMNTEAFF
DNA: TGTGCCAGCTCGCCGGGACTGAGTATGAACACTGAAGCTTTCTTT
J: TRBJ1-1
size: -
D: -
V: TRBV18

CDR3: CASSGTGWGYTF
DNA: TGTGCCAGCAGTGGGACAGGTTGGGGCTACACCTTC
J: TRBJ1-2
size: -
D: TRBD1
V: TRBV25-1

CDR3: CASSQSRGGAYGYTF
DNA: TGTGCCAGCAGCCAATCAAGAGGGGGCGCTTATGGCTACACCTTC
J: TRBJ1-2
size: -
D: TRBD1
V: TRBV4-2

CDR3: CASSEGGSGELFF
DNA: TGTGCCAGCAGCGAGGGGGGGTCCGGGGAGCTGTTTTTT
J: TRBJ2-2
size: -
D: -
V: TRBV7-9

CDR3: CASIKGTGGWYEQYF
DNA: TGTGCCAGCATCAAAGGGACAGGGGGCTGGTACGAGCAGTACTTC
J: TRBJ2-7
size: once
D: TRBD1
V: TRBV6-5

CDR3: CASSRSREFEQYF
DNA: TGCGCCAGCAGCCGGTCGCGGGAGTTCGAGCAGTACTTC
J: TRBJ2-7
size: -
D: TRBD2
V: TRBV5-1

CDR3: CASSSSGGGETQYF
DNA: TGTGCCAGCAGCTCTAGCGGGGGGGGAGAGACCCAGTACTTC
J: TRBJ2-5
size: -
D: TRBD2
V: TRBV7-2